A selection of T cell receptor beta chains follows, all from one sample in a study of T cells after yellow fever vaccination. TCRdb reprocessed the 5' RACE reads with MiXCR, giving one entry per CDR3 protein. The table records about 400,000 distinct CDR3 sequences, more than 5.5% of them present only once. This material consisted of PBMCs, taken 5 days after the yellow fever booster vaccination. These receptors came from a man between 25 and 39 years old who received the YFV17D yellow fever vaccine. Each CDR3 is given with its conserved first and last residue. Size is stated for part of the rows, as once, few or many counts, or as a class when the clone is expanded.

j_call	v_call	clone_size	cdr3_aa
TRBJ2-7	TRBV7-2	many	CASSLEGGQFYEQYF
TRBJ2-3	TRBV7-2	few	CASASAGTENTQYF
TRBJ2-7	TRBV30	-	CAWIFGLELTKSSYEQYF
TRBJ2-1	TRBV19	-	CASRPGAGGRWNEQFF
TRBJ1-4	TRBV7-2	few	CASSPWTGSNEKLFF
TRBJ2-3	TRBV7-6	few	CASSRDRGMADTQYF
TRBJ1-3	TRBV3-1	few	CASSHGQHGNTIYF
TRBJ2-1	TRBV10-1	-	CASSSGEISNEQFF
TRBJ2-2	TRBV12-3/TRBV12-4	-	CASGSGGVILRPGELFF
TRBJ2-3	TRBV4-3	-	CASSQAAPGLAKDTQYF
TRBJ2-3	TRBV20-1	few	CSASSGIDTQYF
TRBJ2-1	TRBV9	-	CASSARGGQNYNEQFF
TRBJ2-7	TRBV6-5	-	CASRQGDEQYF
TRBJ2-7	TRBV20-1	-	CSASLTSGSGYEQYF
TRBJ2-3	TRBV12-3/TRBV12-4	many	CASSLASGSTDTQYF
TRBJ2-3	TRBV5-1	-	CASSREGVGTDTQYF
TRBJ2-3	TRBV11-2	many	CASSSSPQRTFSTDTQYF
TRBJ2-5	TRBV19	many	CASSPPGLMETQYF
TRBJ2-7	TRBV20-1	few	CSARDGGGYEQYF
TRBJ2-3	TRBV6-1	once	CASTKAGLAGRGIRQYF
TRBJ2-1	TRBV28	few	CASYPGGYNEQFF
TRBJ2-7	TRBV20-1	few	CSAREGAGTYEQYF
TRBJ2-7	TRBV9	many	CASSSDEQYF
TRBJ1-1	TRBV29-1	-	CSVKGPGQRIAEAFF
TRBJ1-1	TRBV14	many	CASSPTGTAATEAFF
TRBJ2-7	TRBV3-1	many	CASSHPTGTSGSAHEQYF
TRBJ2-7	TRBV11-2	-	CASSLSLQQYF
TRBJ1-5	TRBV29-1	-	CSVGGGSGQPQHF
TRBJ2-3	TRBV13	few	CASSEGLAGGYTQYF
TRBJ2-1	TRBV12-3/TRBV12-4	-	CASSLMGLKNEQFF
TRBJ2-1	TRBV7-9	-	CASSLPSGLAGAGLFF
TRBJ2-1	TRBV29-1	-	CSVDRPPLYNEQFF
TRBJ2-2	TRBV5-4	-	CASGLYSTPATPGELFF
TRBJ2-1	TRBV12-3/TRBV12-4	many	CASSPRGGSSYNEQFF
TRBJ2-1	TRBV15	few	CATSRDLGQRIGEQFF
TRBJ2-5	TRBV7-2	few	CASSLIGTGGETQYF
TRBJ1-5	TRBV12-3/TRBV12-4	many	CASALGVAAQHF
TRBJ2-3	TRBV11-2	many	CASSPLLAGGVRRYTQYF
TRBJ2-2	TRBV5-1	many	CASSRGTSGGTGELFF
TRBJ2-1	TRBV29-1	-	CSVDPAISNEQFF
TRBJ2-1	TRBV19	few	CASSGRLAGYNEQFF
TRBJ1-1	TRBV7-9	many	CASFGYTEAFF
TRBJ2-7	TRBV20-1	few	CSARRLAVRSYEQYF
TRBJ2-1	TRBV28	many	CASSFNYNEQFF
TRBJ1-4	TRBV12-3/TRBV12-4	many	CASSLGRRYNEKLFF
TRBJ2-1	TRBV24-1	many	CATSDLGTSSAVFF
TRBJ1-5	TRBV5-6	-	CASSSGTATNQPQHF
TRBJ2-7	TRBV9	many	CASSVEGDTTLYEQYF
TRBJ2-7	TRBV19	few	CASSIGASSYEQYF